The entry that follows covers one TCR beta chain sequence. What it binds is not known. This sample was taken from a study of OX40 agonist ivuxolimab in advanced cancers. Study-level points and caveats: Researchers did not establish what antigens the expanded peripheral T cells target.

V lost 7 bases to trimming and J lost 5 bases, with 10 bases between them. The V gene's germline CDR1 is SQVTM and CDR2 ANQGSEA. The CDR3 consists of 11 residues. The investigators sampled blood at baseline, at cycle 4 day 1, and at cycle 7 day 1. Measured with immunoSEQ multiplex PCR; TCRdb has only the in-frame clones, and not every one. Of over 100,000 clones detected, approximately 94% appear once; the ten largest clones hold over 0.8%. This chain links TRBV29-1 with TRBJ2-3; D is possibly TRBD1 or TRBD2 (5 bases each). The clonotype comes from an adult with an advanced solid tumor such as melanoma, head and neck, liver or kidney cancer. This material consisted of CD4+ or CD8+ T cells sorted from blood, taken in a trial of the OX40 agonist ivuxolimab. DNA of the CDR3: TGCAGCGGAATGAGGGGAGATACGCAGTATTTT. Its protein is CSGMRGDTQYF.